This is a list of T cell receptor beta chains from one sample in a study of neoadjuvant anti-PD-1 for oral cavity cancer. TCRdb's table, derived via immunoSEQ multiplex PCR, lists solely in-frame clones and lacks some. Of over 13,000 clones detected, 70% to 85% appear once; the ten largest clones hold approximately 2.3%. This sample comprised PBMCs, obtained after nivolumab (anti-PD-1) treatment. The receptor source for this set is a person between 40 and 85 years old with oral cavity squamous cell carcinoma. Both conserved end residues are part of each CDR3. D genes are given only for firm matches. Rows may omit the clone size; those that give it use once, few, many or a size class.

clone size	V gene	D gene	J gene	CDR3 protein	CDR3 DNA
few	TRBV5-1	NA	TRBJ2-2	CASRQGPTGELFF	TGCGCCAGCAGACAGGGACCCACCGGGGAGCTGTTTTTT
NA	TRBV9	NA	TRBJ2-7	CATSGMPYEQYF	TGTGCCACCTCAGGGATGCCGTACGAGCAGTACTTC
few	TRBV7-2	NA	TRBJ2-1	CASSLPPAGEQFF	TGTGCCAGCAGCTTACCCCCAGCGGGTGAGCAGTTCTTC
NA	TRBV5-6	TRBD1	TRBJ2-2	CASRRTGATGELFF	TGTGCCAGCAGACGGACAGGGGCCACCGGGGAGCTGTTTTTT
NA	TRBV15	NA	TRBJ2-7	CATGRTGAYEQYF	TGTGCCACCGGCCGGACGGGAGCCTACGAGCAGTACTTC
NA	TRBV7-9	NA	TRBJ2-3	CASRKVGGFTDTQYF	TGTGCCAGCAGGAAAGTGGGGGGCTTCACGGATACGCAGTATTTT
NA	TRBV7-6	NA	TRBJ1-1	CASSLGPGPNTEAFF	TGTGCCAGCAGCCTCGGTCCGGGACCCAACACTGAAGCTTTCTTT
NA	TRBV2	TRBD1	TRBJ1-1	CASSEGRTGSSEAFF	TGTGCCAGCAGTGAGGGACGGACAGGCTCTTCGGAGGCTTTCTTT
NA	TRBV5-1	NA	TRBJ2-3	CASQAAGATDTQYF	TGCGCCAGCCAGGCCGCGGGGGCCACAGATACGCAGTATTTT
NA	TRBV6-1	NA	TRBJ2-7	CASSESPTPYEQYF	TGTGCCAGCAGTGAATCTCCAACCCCATACGAGCAGTACTTC
once	TRBV4-2	NA	TRBJ1-6	CASSQDNGPTLHF	TGTGCCAGCAGCCAAGATAACGGACCCACCCTCCACTTT
NA	TRBV7-2	TRBD1	TRBJ2-7	CASSLAGQVYEQYF	TGTGCCAGCAGCTTGGCGGGACAGGTCTACGAGCAGTACTTC
NA	TRBV28	TRBD1	TRBJ2-1	CATKSTGTVYYNEQFF	TGTGCCACCAAATCTACAGGGACAGTCTACTACAATGAGCAGTTCTTC
NA	TRBV2	TRBD2	TRBJ2-7	CATAPGLAGYEQYF	TGTGCCACTGCCCCGGGACTAGCGGGATACGAGCAGTACTTC
NA	TRBV30	NA	TRBJ2-6	CAWSPLRSGANVLTF	TGTGCCTGGAGTCCGCTACGCTCTGGGGCCAACGTCCTGACTTTC
NA	TRBV5-1	TRBD2	TRBJ2-7	CASSLGPSGPYEQYF	TGCGCCAGCAGCTTGGGGCCTAGCGGCCCTTACGAGCAGTACTTC